Below, 24 T cell receptor beta chains from the same sample are listed, as sequenced in a study of neurological immune-mediated disorders. TCRdb reprocessed the 5' RACE reads via MiXCR and lists one record per CDR3 protein. The table includes fewer than 45,000 distinct CDR3 sequences, around 2.5% detected once. Material for sequencing was PBMCs. The receptor source for this set is a man younger than 45 with multiple sclerosis.

This clonotype was seen at least ten times. The CDR3 nucleotides are TGTGCCAGCAGTTACTCGAATCGACCCCTCGTGGTGGGTGAGCAGTTCTTC. It translates to CASSYSNRPLVVGEQFF. This chain joins TRBV6-8 and TRBJ2-1; no reliable D call. Germline V gives CDR1 MNHGY, CDR2 SAAAGT. The CDR3 is made up of 17 amino acids. V gave up 0 bases and J gave up 9 bases, with 21 bases separating them.

This clonotype occurred many times. The chain employs TRBV19 and TRBJ2-1; 7 bases line up with TRBD1. The V and J ends lost 1 base and 2 bases, in that order; junction bases with no gene match: 5. Germline V gives CDR1 LNHDA, CDR2 SQIVND (reference sequence). The CDR3 contains 16 residues. The CDR3 DNA reads TGTGCCAGTAGTATAGTGGTGCAGGGGGCCTACAATGAGCAGTTCTTC. This codes for CASSIVVQGAYNEQFF.

There are many counts of this clonotype. V usage is TRBV9 and J usage is TRBJ1-2; D is ambiguous. The V and J ends lost 3 bases and 8 bases respectively, with 11 bases between them. Per the germline V gene, CDR1 is SGDLS and CDR2 is YYNGEE. The CDR3 sequence is 12 residues long. The CDR3 DNA reads as TGTGCCAGCAGCGGAATTGACGGGGGCTACACCTTC. Protein: CASSGIDGGYTF. Looking up the rest from reference TRBV9 and TRBJ1-2 gives the full variable domain: DSGVTQTPKHLITATGQRVTLRCSPRSGDLSVYWYQQSLDQGLQFLIQYYNGEERAKGNILERFSAQQFPDLHSELNLSSLELGDSALYFCASSGIDGGYTFGSGTRLTVV.

This clonotype has at least ten counts. This chain uses TRBV28 with TRBJ2-2; 9 bases match TRBD1. The CDR3 sequence is 18 residues long. Germline CDR1 is MDHEN and CDR2 is SYDVKM. The trim removed 8 bases at V and 4 bases at J, leaving 17 bases unmatched. For the CDR3, the DNA is TGTGCCAGCGGAAGTGAGATCCGGGACAGGGTATTCACCGGGGAGCTGTTTTTT. It codes for CASGSEIRDRVFTGELFF. Variable domain in full (rest from reference TRBV28 and TRBJ2-2): DVKVTQSSRYLVKRTGEKVFLECVQDMDHENMFWYRQDPGLGLRLIYFSYDVKMKEKGDIPEGYSVSREKKERFSLILESASTNQTSMYLCASGSEIRDRVFTGELFFGEGSRLTVL.

This clonotype was recorded many times. V gene TRBV10-3 combines with J gene TRBJ2-3; tentatively, D is TRBD1 or TRBD2 (5 bases each). The CDR3 totals 16 residues. The germline V gene has CDR1 ENHRY and CDR2 SYGVKD. With 3 bases removed from V and 6 bases from J, the gap between germline ends came to 19 bases. The CDR3: CAISDPGAQVTDTQYF. CDR3 nucleotides: TGTGCCATCAGTGATCCCGGGGCCCAAGTCACCGATACGCAGTATTTT.

This clonotype occurred many times. The chain has TRBV20-1 and TRBJ2-2, with 10 bases identical to TRBD1. CDR3 length equals 15 residues. The V and J ends lost 4 bases and 7 bases, in that order; junction bases with no gene match: 9. Germline-derived CDR1 and CDR2 are DFQATT and SNEGSKA (reference sequence). DNA of the CDR3: TGCAGTGCTAATTCCGGGACAGGGGATCACGGGGAGCTGTTTTTT. It translates to CSANSGTGDHGELFF.

Many counts were recorded for this clonotype. The V call is TRBV20-1, the J call TRBJ2-3, with 8 bases aligning to TRBD2. This CDR3 contains 14 residues. Germline V lookup: CDR1 DFQATT, CDR2 SNEGSKA (reference sequence). Trimming at V came to 4 bases and at J to 3 bases, leaving 6 bases not matched to a gene. The CDR3 sequence is CSAIWGGGTDTQYF. CDR3 nucleotides: TGCAGTGCTATTTGGGGCGGGGGGACAGATACGCAGTATTTT.

This clonotype was recorded many times. The V and J genes are TRBV12-3 or TRBV12-4 and TRBJ2-1; TRBD2 matches 7 bases. The V segment lost 6 bases and the J segment 0 bases; nucleotides outside the gene matches: 5. CDR3 size: 15 residues. DNA for the CDR3: TGTGCCAGCAGCGTAGCGGGCAGCTCCTACAATGAGCAGTTCTTC. Its protein is CASSVAGSSYNEQFF.

In this sample, this clonotype turned up many times. The rearrangement uses TRBV20-1 and TRBJ2-3; TRBD2 agrees at 9 bases. V shed 0 bases and J 1 base; nucleotides not matched to a gene: 11. Per germline, CDR1 DFQATT and CDR2 SNEGSKA (reference sequence). The CDR3 spans 18 residues. As DNA, the CDR3 is TGCAGTGCTAGAGATACCGGCGGGGGGGACCTCGGCACAGATACGCAGTATTTT. Residues: CSARDTGGGDLGTDTQYF.

This clonotype was found many times. The V gene is TRBV20-1, the J gene TRBJ2-5; 7 nucleotides line up with TRBD1. CDR1 and CDR2 (germline): DFQATT, SNEGSKA (reference sequence). J gave up 1 base and V 1 base, and 3 bases lay outside the gene matches. The CDR3 has 14 residues. This chain's CDR3 is CSARGWDSQETQYF. In DNA form, the CDR3 reads TGCAGTGCTAGAGGTTGGGACAGCCAAGAGACCCAGTACTTC.

This clonotype was seen ten or more times. J is TRBJ2-7 and V is TRBV27, with 8 bases that match TRBD2. The CDR3 is 15 amino acids. Germline V lookup: CDR1 MNHEY, CDR2 SMNVEV (reference sequence). V lost 6 bases and J lost 0; bases outside the gene matches: 7. CDR3 protein: CASRYSGAPSYEQYF. For the CDR3, the DNA is TGTGCCAGCAGGTATAGCGGGGCGCCCTCCTACGAGCAGTACTTC.

This clonotype was recorded many times. The chain is built from TRBV7-8 and TRBJ2-5, with 8 bases identical to TRBD2. The V and J ends lost 5 bases and 0 bases, in that order; junction bases with no gene match: 5. This CDR3 region has 15 residues. Germline V lookup: CDR1 SGHVS, CDR2 FQNEAQ. For the CDR3, the DNA is TGTGCCAGCAGCCGTAGCGGGACGTACCAAGAGACCCAGTACTTC. Protein sequence: CASSRSGTYQETQYF.

In its sample, this clonotype was seen many times. This chain links TRBV20-1 with TRBJ2-1; 11 nucleotides line up with TRBD2. This CDR3 comprises 15 residues. Per the germline V gene, CDR1 is DFQATT and CDR2 is SNEGSKA (reference sequence). The V segment lost 6 bases and the J segment 4 bases; nucleotides outside the gene matches: 8. CDR3 amino acids: CSAAGTSGTYNEQFF. The CDR3, as DNA: TGCAGTGCCGCAGGGACTAGCGGAACGTACAATGAGCAGTTCTTC.

This clonotype was seen ten or more times. The rearrangement links TRBV27 to TRBJ1-1; tentative D call: TRBD1 (5 bases). V lost 2 bases to trimming and J lost 4 bases, with 8 bases between them. Germline V gives CDR1 MNHEY, CDR2 SMNVEV (reference sequence). CDR3 length equals 13 residues. CDR3 loop: CASSLGGSTEAFF. The CDR3 DNA sequence: TGTGCCAGCAGTTTAGGGGGGAGCACTGAAGCTTTCTTT.

This clonotype was seen ten or more times. The chain links TRBV20-1 to TRBJ2-3, with 9 bases that match TRBD2. Germline values: CDR1 DFQATT, CDR2 SNEGSKA (reference sequence). CDR3 length: 16 residues. Trimming cost V 5 bases and J 2 bases; bases outside gene matches: 11. In DNA, the CDR3 is TGCAGTGCTGACCTGTGGACTAGCGCGTCCACAGATACGCAGTATTTT. Encoded protein: CSADLWTSASTDTQYF.

This clonotype has at least ten counts. The CDR3 here is CASSQDYGTNTGELFF. CDR3 nucleotides: TGTGCCAGCAGCCAAGATTACGGGACGAACACCGGGGAGCTGTTTTTT. This sequence joins TRBV3-1 and TRBJ2-2, with D perhaps matching TRBD2 (5 bases). Per germline, CDR1 LGHDT and CDR2 YNNKEL (reference sequence). The CDR3 length is 16 residues. The V end lost 0 bases, the J end lost 0 bases, and 8 bases lay between the germline ends.

This clonotype was picked up many times. The CDR3 loop reads CSAREIRGDFNEQFF. CDR3 in DNA: TGCAGTGCTAGAGAAATAAGGGGGGATTTCAATGAGCAGTTCTTC. J is TRBJ2-1 and V is TRBV20-1; D is tentatively TRBD1 or TRBD2 (6 bases each). The CDR3 sequence is 15 residues long. Germline CDR1 reads DFQATT; CDR2 reads SNEGSKA (reference sequence). V lost 0 bases and J lost 6, with 15 bases in between.

This clonotype has ten or more counts. The chain recombines TRBV5-1 with TRBJ2-2, with D maybe TRBD2 (5 bases). The V gene's germline CDR1 is SGHRS and CDR2 YFSETQ. This CDR3 has 16 residues. The V end lost 4 bases, the J end lost 3 bases, and 16 bases lay between the germline ends. The CDR3 spells CASSIERRRDTGELFF. Here the CDR3 DNA reads TGCGCCAGCAGCATAGAGCGGAGACGGGACACCGGGGAGCTGTTTTTT.

This clonotype was observed many times. This chain connects TRBV27 to TRBJ2-2; D unclear. This CDR3 comprises 14 residues. Germline V lookup: CDR1 MNHEY, CDR2 SMNVEV (reference sequence). The V end was cut by 4 bases, the J end by 4 bases, with 10 bases between. CDR3 in DNA: TGTGCCAGCAGTTCGAACCGGGTCACCGGGGAGCTGTTTTTT. Its protein is CASSSNRVTGELFF.

There are many counts of this clonotype. This chain uses TRBV29-1 with TRBJ2-7; D gene uncertain. This CDR3 has 13 residues. V shed 2 bases and J shed 0 bases, with 8 bases lying between them. Germline V gene data show CDR1 as SQVTM and CDR2 as ANQGSEA. Here the CDR3 reads CSVEWLGSYEQYF. The DNA for the CDR3 is TGCAGCGTTGAATGGCTGGGCTCCTACGAGCAGTACTTC.

In this sample, this clonotype turned up many times. The gene calls are TRBV12-3 or TRBV12-4 and TRBJ2-1, with TRBD2 matching 13 bases. The CDR3 is 16 residues long. J lost 7 bases, V lost 7 bases, and 10 bases had no gene match. The CDR3 loop reads CASKPLAGGLVNEQFF. DNA for the CDR3: TGTGCCAGCAAACCACTAGCGGGGGGGCTTGTTAATGAGCAGTTCTTC.

This clonotype has ten or more counts. The V gene is TRBV3-1, the J gene TRBJ2-7; 9 bases line up with TRBD1. The CDR3 is 14 amino acids. Germline values: CDR1 LGHDT, CDR2 YNNKEL (reference sequence). J lost 1 base, V lost 3 bases, and 1 base had no gene match. Here the CDR3 DNA reads TGTGCCAGCAGCCAGGGACAGGGATCCTACGAGCAGTACTTC. Translation: CASSQGQGSYEQYF.

This clonotype was picked up many times. The CDR3 region is CASSLGQGYYGYTF. CDR3 in DNA: TGCGCCAGCAGCTTAGGACAGGGATACTATGGCTACACCTTC. V and J are TRBV4-3 and TRBJ1-2; 8 bases align to TRBD1. With V trimmed by 5 bases and J by 3 bases, 5 bases remained unmatched. The CDR3 has 14 residues. CDR1 is LGHNA and CDR2 is YSLEER in the germline V gene.

Ten or more counts support this clonotype. CDR3 sequence (DNA): TGCAGTGCTAGACCCCAGGTGACTAGCGGATACAATGAGCAGTTCTTC. Protein product: CSARPQVTSGYNEQFF. This rearrangement joins TRBV20-1 to TRBJ2-1; TRBD2 aligns across 9 bases. Germline V gene lookup returns CDR1 DFQATT and CDR2 SNEGSKA (reference sequence). The CDR3 is 16 residues long. The junction had 9 bases not matched to a gene; V was cut back by 2 bases and J by 4 bases.